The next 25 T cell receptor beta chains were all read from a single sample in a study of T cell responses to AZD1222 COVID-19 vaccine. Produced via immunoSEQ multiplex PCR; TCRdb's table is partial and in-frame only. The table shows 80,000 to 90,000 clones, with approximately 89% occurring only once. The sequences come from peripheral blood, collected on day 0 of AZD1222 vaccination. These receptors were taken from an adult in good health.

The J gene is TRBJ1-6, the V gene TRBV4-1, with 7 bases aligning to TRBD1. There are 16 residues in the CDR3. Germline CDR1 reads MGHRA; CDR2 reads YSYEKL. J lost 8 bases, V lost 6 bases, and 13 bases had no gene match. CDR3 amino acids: CASRDLRQGMDSPLHF. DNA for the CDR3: TGCGCCAGCAGGGATTTAAGACAGGGAATGGATTCACCCCTCCACTTT.

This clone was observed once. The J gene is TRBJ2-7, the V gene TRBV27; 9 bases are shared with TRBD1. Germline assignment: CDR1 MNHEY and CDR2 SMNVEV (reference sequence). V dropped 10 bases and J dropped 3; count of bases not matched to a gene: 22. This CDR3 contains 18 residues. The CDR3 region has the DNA TGTGCCACCAAGGTCCGGACAGGGGAGAATATGGGGGTCTACGAGCAGTACTTC. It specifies CATKVRTGENMGVYEQYF.

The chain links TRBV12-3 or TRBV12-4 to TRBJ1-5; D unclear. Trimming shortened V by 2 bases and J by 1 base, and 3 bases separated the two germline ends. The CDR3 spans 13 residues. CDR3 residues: CASSLLSNQPQHF. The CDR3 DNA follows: TGTGCCAGCAGTTTATTGAGCAATCAGCCCCAGCATTTT.

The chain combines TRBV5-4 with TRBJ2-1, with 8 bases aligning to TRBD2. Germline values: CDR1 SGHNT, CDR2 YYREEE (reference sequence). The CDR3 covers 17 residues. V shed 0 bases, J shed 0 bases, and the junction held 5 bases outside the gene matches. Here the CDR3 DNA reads TGTGCCAGCAGCTTGGTGTTAGCGGGACGCTCCTACAATGAGCAGTTCTTC. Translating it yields CASSLVLAGRSYNEQFF.

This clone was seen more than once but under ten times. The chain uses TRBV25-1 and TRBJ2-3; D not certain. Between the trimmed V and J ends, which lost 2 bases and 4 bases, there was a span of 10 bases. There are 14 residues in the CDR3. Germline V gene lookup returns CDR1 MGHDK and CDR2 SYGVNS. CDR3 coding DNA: TGTGCCAGCAGTGAAGCTAGGGCCTCAGATACGCAGTATTTT. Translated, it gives CASSEARASDTQYF.

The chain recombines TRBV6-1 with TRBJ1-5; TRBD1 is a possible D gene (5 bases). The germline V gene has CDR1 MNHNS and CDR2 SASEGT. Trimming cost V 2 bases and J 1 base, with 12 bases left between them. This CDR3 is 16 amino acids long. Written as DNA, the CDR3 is TGTGCCAGCAGTGAAAATAGCAGGGTGAGCAATCAGCCCCAGCATTTT. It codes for CASSENSRVSNQPQHF.

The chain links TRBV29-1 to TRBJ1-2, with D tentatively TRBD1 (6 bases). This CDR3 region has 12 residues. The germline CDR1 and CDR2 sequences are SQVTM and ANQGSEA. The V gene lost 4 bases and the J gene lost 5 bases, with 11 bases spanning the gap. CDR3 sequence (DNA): TGCAGCGTTGGAGGGGGGGATTATGGCTACACCTTC. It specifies CSVGGGDYGYTF.

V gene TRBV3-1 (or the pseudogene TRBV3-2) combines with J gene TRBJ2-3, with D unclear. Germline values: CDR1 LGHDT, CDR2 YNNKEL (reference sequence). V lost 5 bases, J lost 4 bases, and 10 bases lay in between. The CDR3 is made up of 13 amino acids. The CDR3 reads CASSSDDPDTQYF. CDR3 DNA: TGTGCCAGCAGCAGTGACGACCCAGATACGCAGTATTTT.

The CDR3 sequence: CASSLGGPLGSYEQYF. In DNA, the CDR3 is TGTGCCAGCAGCTTAGGGGGCCCCCTGGGCTCCTACGAGCAGTACTTC. V usage is TRBV11-2 and J usage is TRBJ2-7; the D gene is possibly TRBD1 (5 bases). Per the germline V gene, CDR1 is SGHAT and CDR2 is FQNNGV. Trimming stripped 1 base from V and 0 bases from J, with 13 bases between. The CDR3 has 16 amino acids.

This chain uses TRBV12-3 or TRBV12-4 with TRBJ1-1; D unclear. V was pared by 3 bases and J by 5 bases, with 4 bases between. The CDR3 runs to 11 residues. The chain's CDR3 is CASSLRTEAFF. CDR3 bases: TGTGCCAGCAGTTTGCGGACTGAAGCTTTCTTT.

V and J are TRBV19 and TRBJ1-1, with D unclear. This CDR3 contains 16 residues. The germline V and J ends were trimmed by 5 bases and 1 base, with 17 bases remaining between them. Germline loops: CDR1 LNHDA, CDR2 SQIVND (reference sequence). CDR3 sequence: CASSLGRAMGNTEAFF. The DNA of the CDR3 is TGTGCCAGTAGTCTAGGACGGGCCATGGGGAACACTGAAGCTTTCTTT.

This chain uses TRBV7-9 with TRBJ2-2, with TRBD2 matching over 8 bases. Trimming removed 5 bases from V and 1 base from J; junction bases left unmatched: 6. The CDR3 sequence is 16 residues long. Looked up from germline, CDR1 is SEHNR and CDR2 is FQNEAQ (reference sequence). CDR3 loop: CASSIGRGGNTGELFF. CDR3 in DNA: TGTGCCAGCAGCATCGGGAGGGGCGGGAACACCGGGGAGCTGTTTTTT. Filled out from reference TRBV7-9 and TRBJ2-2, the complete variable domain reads DTGVSQNPRHKITKRGQNVTFRCDPISEHNRLYWYRQTLGQGPEFLTYFQNEAQLEKSRLLSDRFSAERPKGSFSTLEIQRTEQGDSAMYLCASSIGRGGNTGELFFGEGSRLTVL.

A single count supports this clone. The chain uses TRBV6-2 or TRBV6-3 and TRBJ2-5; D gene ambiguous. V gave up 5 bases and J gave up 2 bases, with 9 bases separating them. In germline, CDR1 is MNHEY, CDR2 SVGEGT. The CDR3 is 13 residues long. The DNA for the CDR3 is TGTGCCAGCAGTCGGGTGGGGCAAGAGACCCAGTACTTC. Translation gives CASSRVGQETQYF.

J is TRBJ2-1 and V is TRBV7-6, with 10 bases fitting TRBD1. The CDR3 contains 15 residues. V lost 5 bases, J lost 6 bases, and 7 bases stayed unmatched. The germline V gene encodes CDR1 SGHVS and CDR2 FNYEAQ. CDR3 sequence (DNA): TGTGCCAGCAGCCCCCGGGACAGGGGACCCAATGAGCAGTTCTTC. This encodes CASSPRDRGPNEQFF.

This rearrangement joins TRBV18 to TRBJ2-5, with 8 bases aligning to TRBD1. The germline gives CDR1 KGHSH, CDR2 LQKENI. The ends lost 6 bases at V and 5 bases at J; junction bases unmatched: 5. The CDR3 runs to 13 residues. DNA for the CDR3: TGTGCCAGCTCCCGTGGACAGGGCGAGACCCAGTACTTC. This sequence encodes CASSRGQGETQYF.

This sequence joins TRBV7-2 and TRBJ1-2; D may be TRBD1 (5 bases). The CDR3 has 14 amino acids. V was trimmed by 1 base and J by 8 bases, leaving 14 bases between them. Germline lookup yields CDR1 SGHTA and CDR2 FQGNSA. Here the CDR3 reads CASSLDGGTLGYTF. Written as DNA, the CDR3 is TGTGCCAGCAGCTTAGACGGGGGAACGTTGGGCTACACCTTC.

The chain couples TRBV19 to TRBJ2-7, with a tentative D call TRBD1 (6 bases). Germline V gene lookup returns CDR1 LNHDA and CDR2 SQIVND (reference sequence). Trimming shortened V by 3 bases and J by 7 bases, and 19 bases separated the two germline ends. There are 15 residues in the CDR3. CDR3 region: CASSIATGIQREQYF. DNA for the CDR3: TGTGCCAGTAGTATTGCAACAGGGATACAGCGGGAGCAGTACTTC.

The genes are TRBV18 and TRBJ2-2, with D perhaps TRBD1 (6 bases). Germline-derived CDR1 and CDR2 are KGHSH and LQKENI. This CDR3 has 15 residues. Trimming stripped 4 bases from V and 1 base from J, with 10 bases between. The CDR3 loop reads CASSQGQGNTGELFF. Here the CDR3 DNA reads TGTGCCAGCTCACAGGGACAAGGGAACACCGGGGAGCTGTTTTTT.

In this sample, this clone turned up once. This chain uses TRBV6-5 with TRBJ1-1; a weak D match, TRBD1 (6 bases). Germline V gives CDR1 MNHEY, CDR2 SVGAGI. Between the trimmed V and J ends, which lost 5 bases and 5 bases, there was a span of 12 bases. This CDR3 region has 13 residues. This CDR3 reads CASSQPGATEAFF. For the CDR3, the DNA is TGTGCCAGCAGTCAGCCGGGGGCTACTGAAGCTTTCTTT.

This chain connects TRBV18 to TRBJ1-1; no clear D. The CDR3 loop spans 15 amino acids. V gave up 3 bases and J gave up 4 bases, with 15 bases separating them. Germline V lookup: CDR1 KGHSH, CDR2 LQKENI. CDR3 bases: TGTGCCAGCTCACCTTCTTCCATATGGGGCACTGAAGCTTTCTTT. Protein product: CASSPSSIWGTEAFF. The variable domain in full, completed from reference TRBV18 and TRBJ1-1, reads NAGVMQNPRHLVRRRGQEARLRCSPMKGHSHVYWYRQLPEEGLKFMVYLQKENIIDESGMPKERFSAEFPKEGPSILRIQQVVRGDSAAYFCASSPSSIWGTEAFFGQGTRLTVV.

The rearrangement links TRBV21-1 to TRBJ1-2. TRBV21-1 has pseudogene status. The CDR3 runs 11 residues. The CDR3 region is CASSMEVRSTF. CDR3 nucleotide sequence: TGTGCCAGCAGCATGGAGGTAAGGAGCACCTTC.

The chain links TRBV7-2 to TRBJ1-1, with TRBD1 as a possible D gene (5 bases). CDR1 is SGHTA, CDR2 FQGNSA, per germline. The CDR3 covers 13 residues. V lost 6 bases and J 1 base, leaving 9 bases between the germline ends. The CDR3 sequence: CASRGVSNTEAFF. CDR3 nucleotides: TGTGCCAGCAGGGGGGTGTCGAACACTGAAGCTTTCTTT.

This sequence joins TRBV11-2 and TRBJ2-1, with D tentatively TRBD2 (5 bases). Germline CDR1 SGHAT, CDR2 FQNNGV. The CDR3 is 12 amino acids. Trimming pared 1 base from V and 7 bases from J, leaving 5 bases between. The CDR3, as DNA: TGTGCCAGCAGCTTAGCGGGGAATGAGCAGTTCTTC. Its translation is CASSLAGNEQFF.

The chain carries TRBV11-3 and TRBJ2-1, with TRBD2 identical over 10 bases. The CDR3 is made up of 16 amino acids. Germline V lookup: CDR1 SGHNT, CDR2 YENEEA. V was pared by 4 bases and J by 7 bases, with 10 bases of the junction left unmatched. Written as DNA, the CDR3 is TGTGCCAGCAGCTCCGGACTAGCGGCCTTAGGGAATGAGCAGTTCTTC. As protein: CASSSGLAALGNEQFF.

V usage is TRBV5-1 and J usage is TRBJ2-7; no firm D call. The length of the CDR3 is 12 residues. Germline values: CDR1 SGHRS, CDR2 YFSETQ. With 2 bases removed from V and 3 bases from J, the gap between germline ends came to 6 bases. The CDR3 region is CASSLQNYEQYF. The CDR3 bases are TGCGCCAGCAGCTTACAGAACTACGAGCAGTACTTC.